This T cell receptor beta chain was found in a study of post-analysis software for immune sequencing data (dated by TCRdb to 2013 to 2016). For context, the study as a whole: The recorded disease courses included relapsing-remitting, secondary progressive and progressive-relapsing multiple sclerosis, and some patients had no subtype annotation. A subset of samples was prepared in parallel using single-end sample barcoding, then pooled and co-amplified after Illumina adapter ligation. The patient repertoires were compared against approximately ten previously published healthy control repertoires obtained from donors aged 6 to 25 years. Summary of the overall study and its limitations: Roughly 5 TRBV segments, including TRBV5-6, TRBV5-1 and TRBV20-1, were significantly more frequent in patients than controls. Normalized Chao1 diversity was significantly lower in multiple sclerosis patients than controls, suggesting substantial peripheral T-cell clonal expansion. Direct clustering with F measure showed strong co-clustering of samples prepared in the same batch, prompting a batch-effect correction. The multiple sclerosis patient group was slightly younger than the control group.

This clonotype was observed a handful of times. Its antigen has not been determined. No base quality values were provided; no much bigger clone lies one nucleotide off. The CDR3 covers 14 residues, taking in both the cysteine and the phenylalanine. CDR3 DNA only is kept here, 42 bases in frame from base 1. CDR1 SGHRS and CDR2 YFSETQ are derived from the germline V gene. V is pared back by 0 bases and J by 2 bases, with 9 bases lying between the germline termini. To demonstrate the VDJtools post-analysis software, TCR beta repertoires were profiled from the peripheral blood of more than ten young patients with multiple sclerosis. Multiple sclerosis patients were children and adolescents aged roughly 6 to 16 years. Libraries were built with PCR. The reads were generated on an Illumina HiSeq 2500. Unique molecular identifiers were incorporated into TCR beta cDNA libraries to reduce PCR and sequencing biases. Roughly 500,000 cDNA molecules were obtained for every 1 to 10 million input T cells, so each molecule roughly corresponded to one T cell. The patient libraries were prepared and sequenced using the same protocol as the earlier healthy control dataset. Samples belonging to the same batch were prepared together, multiplexed and sequenced on a shared HiSeq lane. The authors processed their data as follows. Raw barcoded reads were processed with MIGEC, and single-read molecular identifier groups were discarded before consensus assembly and CDR3 extraction. Clonotype tables were post-analysed with VDJtools, and diversity was normalized by down-sampling all datasets to the smallest sample size. Repertoire overlap clustering matched CDR3 amino acid but not nucleotide sequences to correct batch-related cross-sample contamination. Starting from the raw public reads, TCRdb applied fastp trimming at Q25, assembled clones with MiXCR and retained in-frame beta chains. Rows matching on CDR3 protein sequence are summarized as one entry with the most common DNA and genes. These V and J calls derive from TCRdb rather than the authors' analysis. For this sample there are more than 500,000 distinct CDR3 sequences; about a third appear just once. The leading ten clones occupy around 5.9% of the sample.

This receptor was taken from a girl aged 2-17 years with multiple sclerosis. Sequencing input: blood. The sequence joins TRBV5-1 to TRBJ2-7, with TRBD1 perhaps the D gene, on 5 matching bases. The CDR3 reads CASSLEDRAYEQYF. The DNA reads TGCGCCAGCAGCTTGGAAGACAGAGCCTACGAGCAGTACTTC.